What follows are 25 T cell receptor beta chains derived from one specimen sequenced in a study of T cells after posttransplantation cyclophosphamide. Busulfan-fludarabine conditioning, marrow transplant, and cyclophosphamide on days +3 and +4 were administered. TCRdb keeps only in-frame clones here, not all; method: immunoSEQ multiplex PCR. Among roughly 4,000 clones listed, 65% to 80% were seen once. The sequenced sample was PBMCs, obtained about 4 weeks after a stem cell transplant with posttransplant cyclophosphamide. The source of these receptors is a male patient between 45 and 60 years old who received an allogeneic stem cell transplant from an unrelated donor, was CMV-positive, and had acute GVHD only. The graft donor may account for some of the T cells.

The chain recombines TRBV9 with TRBJ2-3; the D is unclear. V was pared by 0 bases and J by 2 bases, with 13 bases between. Per the germline V gene, CDR1 is SGDLS and CDR2 is YYNGEE. The CDR3 is made up of 16 amino acids. CDR3 nucleotide sequence: TGTGCCAGCAGCGTAGGTAGCCGGCCCCACACAGATACGCAGTATTTT. Its translation is CASSVGSRPHTDTQYF. The complete variable domain, with remaining parts taken from reference TRBV9 and TRBJ2-3, reads DSGVTQTPKHLITATGQRVTLRCSPRSGDLSVYWYQQSLDQGLQFLIQYYNGEERAKGNILERFSAQQFPDLHSELNLSSLELGDSALYFCASSVGSRPHTDTQYFGPGTRLTVL.

The chain carries TRBV7-3 and TRBJ2-5; 8 nucleotides line up with TRBD2. Germline V lookup: CDR1 SGHTA, CDR2 FQGTGA. This CDR3 region has 14 residues. V lost 5 bases and J lost 2; bases outside the gene matches: 4. CDR3 nucleotide sequence: TGTGCCAGCAGCGCCGGGACTAGGCAAGAGACCCAGTACTTC. It yields the protein CASSAGTRQETQYF.

This chain connects TRBV7-9 to TRBJ2-1, with TRBD2 matching 7 bases. Germline CDR1 is SEHNR and CDR2 is FQNEAQ (reference sequence). V was clipped by 1 base and J by 3 bases; unmatched bases: 9. CDR3 length: 17 amino acids. DNA of the CDR3: TGTGCCAGCAGCTTAGATGGGCCGCGGGGGAGCTACAATGAGCAGTTCTTC. It is translated as CASSLDGPRGSYNEQFF.

Sample share makes this clone medium-sized. V and J are TRBV18 and TRBJ2-2, with D possibly matching TRBD1 (5 bases). V was shortened by 2 bases and J by 4 bases, with 11 bases between the two germline ends. The CDR3 totals 15 residues. CDR1 and CDR2 (germline): KGHSH, LQKENI. The CDR3, as DNA: TGTGCCAGCTCACCAACCGACGACAGCACCGGGGAGCTGTTTTTT. Amino acid sequence: CASSPTDDSTGELFF.

J is TRBJ1-5 and V is TRBV9; no firm D call. Germline CDR1 and CDR2: SGDLS and YYNGEE. Trimming took 2 bases from V and 0 from J, leaving 15 bases between them. The CDR3 totals 17 residues. CDR3 protein: CASSVRITADSNQPQHF. CDR3 nucleotides: TGTGCCAGCAGCGTGCGTATCACAGCAGATAGCAATCAGCCCCAGCATTTT.

J is TRBJ2-7 and V is TRBV5-4, with D possibly being TRBD2 (6 bases). The germline CDR1 and CDR2 sequences are SGHNT and YYREEE (reference sequence). The V and J ends lost 0 bases and 3 bases respectively, with 10 bases between them. CDR3 size: 14 residues. CDR3 coding DNA: TGTGCCAGCAGCTTGGGCGGGGATTTCTACGAGCAGTACTTC. It is translated as CASSLGGDFYEQYF.

The rearrangement uses TRBV28 and TRBJ1-2, with 7 bases lining up with TRBD1. The germline V gene has CDR1 MDHEN and CDR2 SYDVKM. Losses at the gene ends were 8 bases for V and 5 bases for J; bases not matched to a gene: 17. This CDR3 spans 16 amino acids. The CDR3 here is CASSTGARGVRYGYTF. CDR3 sequence (DNA): TGTGCCAGCTCCACCGGAGCCAGGGGGGTTCGTTATGGCTACACCTTC.

The V call is TRBV7-2, the J call TRBJ2-2, with 7 nucleotides matching TRBD1. The CDR3 runs 14 residues. CDR1 and CDR2 (germline): SGHTA, FQGNSA. J gave up 9 bases and V 2 bases, and 6 bases lay outside the gene matches. The CDR3: CASSLFGQERELFF. As DNA, the CDR3 is TGTGCCAGCAGCTTATTCGGACAGGAGCGGGAGCTGTTTTTT.

The chain couples TRBV7-3 to TRBJ2-3; 8 bases map to TRBD1. The V segment lost 2 bases and the J segment 6 bases; nucleotides outside the gene matches: 7. The CDR3 has 15 amino acids. Per germline, CDR1 SGHTA and CDR2 FQGTGA. The CDR3 loop reads CASSLGQGDMDTQYF. The CDR3 DNA follows: TGTGCCAGCAGCTTAGGACAGGGCGATATGGATACGCAGTATTTT.

The chain has TRBV11-2 and TRBJ2-5; D unclear. This CDR3 comprises 13 residues. The ends were cut back, 3 bases at V and 4 bases at J, with 9 bases in the middle. Germline values: CDR1 SGHAT, CDR2 FQNNGV. The CDR3 here is CASSLVPGETQYF. The CDR3 DNA follows: TGTGCCAGCAGCTTGGTTCCAGGAGAGACCCAGTACTTC.

The chain links TRBV2 to TRBJ2-3; D is perhaps TRBD2 (5 bases). Trimming left V 3 bases short and J 7 bases short, with 8 bases between. This CDR3 region has 12 residues. Germline CDR1 is SNHLY and CDR2 is FYNNEI. This CDR3 reads CASSEGVHTQYF. Written as DNA, the CDR3 is TGTGCCAGCAGTGAGGGAGTCCATACGCAGTATTTT.

This clone was found once. V and J are TRBV19 and TRBJ2-1, with D tentatively TRBD2 (5 bases). Trimming left V 7 bases short and J 6 bases short, with 19 bases between. This CDR3 comprises 15 residues. CDR1 and CDR2 from the germline V gene are LNHDA and SQIVND (reference sequence). In DNA, the CDR3 is TGTGCCAGTAAGGAGGTGGGCTCCCCTGCCAATGAGCAGTTCTTC. Translation: CASKEVGSPANEQFF.

The CDR3: CASSFLSGGKNIQYF. CDR3 coding DNA: TGTGCCAGCAGCTTCCTCTCAGGGGGCAAAAACATTCAGTACTTC. The chain recombines TRBV5-4 with TRBJ2-4, with 7 bases lining up with TRBD1. The ends lost 2 bases at V and 3 bases at J; junction bases unmatched: 5. The CDR3 consists of 15 residues. Germline CDR1 and CDR2: SGHNT and YYREEE (reference sequence).

This sequence joins TRBV30 and TRBJ2-2; tentatively, D is TRBD2 (5 bases). V lost 6 bases and J lost 6, with 14 bases in between. The CDR3 covers 13 residues. The germline V gene has CDR1 GTSNPN and CDR2 SVGIG (reference sequence). The CDR3 reads CACHRTGAGELFF. The CDR3 DNA is TGTGCCTGCCATAGGACTGGCGCCGGGGAGCTGTTTTTT.

This clone turned up a few times. This chain joins TRBV7-9 and TRBJ2-2; 8 bases map to TRBD1. This CDR3 region has 14 residues. The V gene's germline CDR1 is SEHNR and CDR2 FQNEAQ (reference sequence). J gave up 9 bases and V 5 bases, and 8 bases lay outside the gene matches. The CDR3 DNA follows: TGTGCCAGCAGCACCGGGACAGGCTACAGGGAGCTGTTTTTT. Translating gives CASSTGTGYRELFF.

This clone has more than one count but fewer than ten. The chain combines TRBV4-3 with TRBJ2-7, with a possible D match to TRBD2 (6 bases). This CDR3 is built from 14 residues. The V gene lost 3 bases and the J gene lost 0 bases, with 9 bases spanning the gap. Germline CDR1 is LGHNA and CDR2 is YSLEER. The DNA for the CDR3 is TGCGCCAGCAGCCATGTGGGGGGCTCCTACGAGCAGTACTTC. Translated, it gives CASSHVGGSYEQYF.

This chain uses TRBV2 with TRBJ2-2, with D unclear. The CDR3 is made up of 14 amino acids. CDR1 is SNHLY, CDR2 FYNNEI, per germline. Trimming took 11 bases from V and 4 from J, leaving 17 bases between them. The CDR3 loop is CARNAERATGELFF. The CDR3 DNA reads as TGTGCCCGAAACGCGGAACGAGCCACCGGGGAGCTGTTTTTT. Using reference TRBV2 and TRBJ2-2 for the parts outside the CDR3, the full variable domain is EPEVTQTPSHQVTQMGQEVILRCVPISNHLYFYWYRQILGQKVEFLVSFYNNEISEKSEIFDDQFSVERPDGSNFTLKIRSTKLEDSAMYFCARNAERATGELFFGEGSRLTVL.

This sequence joins TRBV27 and TRBJ2-1, with 9 bases that match TRBD2. Germline CDR1 MNHEY, CDR2 SMNVEV (reference sequence). The CDR3 totals 20 residues. The V segment lost 5 bases and the J segment 5 bases; nucleotides outside the gene matches: 22. CDR3 sequence: CASSQTHLPRLAGMNNEQFF. The CDR3 nucleotides read TGTGCCAGCAGTCAAACCCACCTCCCCCGGCTAGCGGGAATGAACAATGAGCAGTTCTTC.

The gene calls are TRBV5-5 and TRBJ1-4; TRBD1 might be the D (5 bases). Trimming took off 0 bases at V and 3 bases at J, with 9 bases between the two ends. CDR1 and CDR2 from the germline V gene are SGHKS and YYEKEE (reference sequence). The CDR3 sequence is 15 residues long. The DNA for the CDR3 is TGTGCCAGCAGCTTGGGGGGCTGGGCTAATGAAAAACTGTTTTTT. It encodes CASSLGGWANEKLFF.

This clone was seen only once. The chain joins TRBV5-1 to TRBJ2-7, with D possibly matching TRBD2 (7 bases). V dropped 1 base and J dropped 6 bases, with 20 bases sitting between them. Germline-derived CDR1 and CDR2 are SGHRS and YFSETQ. The CDR3 loop spans 16 amino acids. CDR3 region: CASSLWGGQSSFEQYF. The CDR3 DNA is TGCGCCAGCAGCTTGTGGGGGGGCCAGAGCAGCTTCGAGCAGTACTTC.

The chain is built from TRBV25-1 and TRBJ2-7; 7 positions match TRBD2. Trimming cost V 6 bases and J 0 bases; bases outside gene matches: 2. This CDR3 comprises 13 residues. From germline, CDR1 is MGHDK and CDR2 SYGVNS. CDR3: CASSPSGSYEQYF. As DNA, the CDR3 is TGTGCCAGCAGCCCTAGCGGCTCCTACGAGCAGTACTTC.

This clone was seen only once. This chain joins TRBV7-2 and TRBJ2-3; D unclear. Per germline, CDR1 SGHTA and CDR2 FQGNSA. The CDR3 length is 14 residues. Trimming left V 3 bases short and J 3 bases short, with 10 bases between. The CDR3 here is CASSLRPQTDTQYF. For the CDR3, the DNA is TGTGCCAGCAGCTTGCGTCCCCAAACAGATACGCAGTATTTT.

This clone was counted between two and nine times. This sequence joins TRBV27 and TRBJ1-6; no clear D gene. Per germline, CDR1 MNHEY and CDR2 SMNVEV (reference sequence). Trimming left V 3 bases short and J 7 bases short, with 10 bases between. This CDR3 spans 14 amino acids. Here the CDR3 reads CASSLAVNNSPLHF. The CDR3 bases are TGTGCCAGCAGTTTGGCGGTGAACAATTCACCCCTCCACTTT.

The rearrangement uses TRBV9 and TRBJ1-2; D possibly corresponds to TRBD1 (6 bases). This CDR3 is built from 17 residues. V gave up 0 bases and J gave up 4 bases, with 19 bases separating them. Germline CDR1 reads SGDLS; CDR2 reads YYNGEE. The DNA for the CDR3 is TGTGCCAGCAGCGTAGATCTCTACCTGGACAGACCCTATGGCTACACCTTC. This codes for CASSVDLYLDRPYGYTF. Full variable domain (missing parts from reference TRBV9 and TRBJ1-2): DSGVTQTPKHLITATGQRVTLRCSPRSGDLSVYWYQQSLDQGLQFLIQYYNGEERAKGNILERFSAQQFPDLHSELNLSSLELGDSALYFCASSVDLYLDRPYGYTFGSGTRLTVV.

The chain couples TRBV9 to TRBJ2-2; 7 bases fit TRBD1. Germline values: CDR1 SGDLS, CDR2 YYNGEE. The CDR3 is made up of 12 amino acids. After removal of 3 bases from V and 7 bases from J, the junction contained 0 bases not matched to a gene. The CDR3 loop is CASSGTGGELFF. CDR3 in DNA: TGTGCCAGCAGCGGGACAGGCGGGGAGCTGTTTTTT.